This T cell receptor (beta chain) derives from a study of blood T cell repertoires in COVID-19. Study-wide background: There were acute and convalescent COVID-19 samples, and they came from the United States, Italy and Spain. The cDNA or gDNA used as material had been derived from T cells, B-cell-depleted T cells, or PBMCs.

A few counts support this clone. Authors' analysis steps: By means of reference gene primer amplification, nucleated cell counts were estimated. The table came from immunoSEQ multiplex PCR; TCRdb's copy has only in-frame clones and leaves some out. The DNA was the basis for D and trimming; V, J and clone size are from that table. The top ten hold under 35% of the sample, which has roughly 90,000 clones, approximately 88% seen once. The V end lost 1 base, the J end lost 4 bases, and 10 bases lay between the germline ends. CDR3 length: 14 residues. Germline CDR1 reads SEHNR; CDR2 reads FQNEAQ (reference sequence).

The chain combines TRBV7-9 with TRBJ1-2; possible D gene TRBD1, 5 bases. The sequenced sample was peripheral blood. The sequence was obtained from a woman aged 80 or over with active or convalescent COVID-19. The CDR3 here is CASSLVGPSYGYTF. CDR3 coding DNA: TGTGCCAGCAGCTTAGTGGGGCCGTCCTATGGCTACACCTTC.